What follows are 29 T cell receptor beta chains derived from one specimen sequenced in a study of blood T cell repertoires in COVID-19. TCRdb's copy holds only in-frame clones and misses some; the assay was immunoSEQ multiplex PCR. This sample has some 120,000 clones, with roughly nine tenths found just once. The material sequenced was peripheral blood. These TCRs come from a middle-aged man with acute or convalescent COVID-19.

This chain joins TRBV15 and TRBJ1-6; D remains ambiguous. CDR1 LNHNV and CDR2 YYDKDF come from the germline V gene (reference sequence). The length of the CDR3 is 17 residues. V lost 0 bases to trimming and J lost 7 bases, with 16 bases between them. The CDR3 bases are TGTGCCACCAGCAGAGATAGAGGGAGGGCAATAAATTCACCCCTCCACTTT. Encoded protein: CATSRDRGRAINSPLHF.

This sequence joins TRBV6-6 and TRBJ1-5, with D perhaps TRBD1 (5 bases). This CDR3 has 14 amino acids. Germline values: CDR1 MNHNY, CDR2 SVGAGI (reference sequence). V was cut by 6 bases and J by 4 bases, with 13 bases left in between. The CDR3 spells CASRPGTLNQPQHF. CDR3 coding DNA: TGTGCCAGCAGACCCGGGACTTTAAATCAGCCCCAGCATTTT.

This chain connects TRBV3-1 (or the pseudogene TRBV3-2) to TRBJ2-3; 10 bases map to TRBD2. The germline V gene has CDR1 LGHDT and CDR2 YNNKEL (reference sequence). The J segment lost 4 bases and the V segment lost 0 bases, leaving 7 bases of the junction unmatched. The CDR3 has 17 residues. In DNA, the CDR3 is TGTGCCAGCAGCCAAGATCTTGGGCTAGCGGGGGCAGATACGCAGTATTTT. It translates to CASSQDLGLAGADTQYF.

The chain has TRBV3-1 (or the pseudogene TRBV3-2) and TRBJ1-1, with D hard to call. Germline loops: CDR1 LGHDT, CDR2 YNNKEL (reference sequence). The CDR3 spans 14 residues. V gave up 0 bases and J gave up 3 bases, with 8 bases separating them. CDR3 DNA sequence: TGTGCCAGCAGCCAAGATCACGCGTACACTGAAGCTTTCTTT. It translates to CASSQDHAYTEAFF.

This clone occurred a few times. This chain connects TRBV6-6 to TRBJ1-2; D remains unclear. V shed 7 bases and J shed 8 bases, with 17 bases lying between them. CDR3 length: 13 residues. Germline CDR1 and CDR2: MNHNY and SVGAGI (reference sequence). The CDR3 DNA reads as TGTGCCAGCAAGTTTAGTCCCTGGGAGGGCTACACCTTC. Translation gives CASKFSPWEGYTF.

The chain uses TRBV7-2 and TRBJ1-3; D is unclear. The CDR3 length is 15 residues. The V gene lost 1 base and the J gene lost 4 bases, with 11 bases spanning the gap. CDR1 is SGHTA and CDR2 is FQGNSA in the germline V gene. The CDR3 sequence is CASSLVHSLGNTIYF. DNA of the CDR3: TGTGCCAGCAGCTTAGTCCACAGCCTCGGAAACACCATATATTTT.

This chain joins TRBV19 and TRBJ2-5; 8 nucleotides match TRBD1. The ends lost 4 bases at V and 5 bases at J; junction bases unmatched: 6. The CDR3 totals 14 residues. Germline loops: CDR1 LNHDA, CDR2 SQIVND (reference sequence). CDR3 nucleotides: TGTGCCAGTAGTACCCAGGGGGCGGGCGAGACCCAGTACTTC. Translation gives CASSTQGAGETQYF.

This clone was seen only once. The CDR3 loop reads CASSQEAPSYEKLFF. The CDR3, as DNA: TGTGCCAGCAGCCAAGAAGCACCGTCTTATGAAAAACTGTTTTTT. V is TRBV4-2 and J is TRBJ1-4, with D unresolved. V lost 0 bases, J lost 6 bases, and 11 bases lay in between. The germline gives CDR1 LGHNA, CDR2 YNFKEQ. CDR3 size: 15 residues.

This chain joins TRBV19 and TRBJ2-7, with a tentative D call TRBD2 (6 bases). V lost 3 bases and J 0 bases, leaving 9 bases between the germline ends. Germline lookup yields CDR1 LNHDA and CDR2 SQIVND (reference sequence). This CDR3 contains 14 residues. The CDR3 sequence is CASSMSTSSYEQYF. The DNA of the CDR3 is TGTGCCAGTAGTATGTCGACTAGCTCCTACGAGCAGTACTTC.

This chain connects TRBV29-1 to TRBJ1-1; 9 bases fit TRBD1. Losses at the gene ends were 8 bases for V and 4 bases for J; bases not matched to a gene: 5. This CDR3 comprises 12 residues. Germline CDR1 is SQVTM and CDR2 is ANQGSEA. The CDR3, as DNA: TGCAGCTCTGCACAGGGGGCCACTGAAGCTTTCTTT. This encodes CSSAQGATEAFF.

The V call is TRBV3-1 (or the pseudogene TRBV3-2), the J call TRBJ2-3; 16 nucleotides match TRBD2. The germline V gene encodes CDR1 LGHDT and CDR2 YNNKEL (reference sequence). The CDR3 is 19 amino acids. Trimming at V came to 4 bases and at J to 1 base, leaving 8 bases not matched to a gene. The CDR3 nucleotides are TGTGCCAGCAGCCCGCTTCCGGGGACTAGCGGGGGGGGCACAGATACGCAGTATTTT. Its translation: CASSPLPGTSGGGTDTQYF.

The CDR3 coding sequence is TGTGCCAGTGCCGGGACTAGCGGGAGGAAAGCCAAAAACATTCAGTACTTC. This sequence encodes CASAGTSGRKAKNIQYF. The chain carries TRBV19 and TRBJ2-4, with 15 bases lining up with TRBD2. Germline CDR1 reads LNHDA; CDR2 reads SQIVND (reference sequence). The CDR3 totals 17 residues. Losses at the gene ends were 8 bases for V and 0 bases for J; bases not matched to a gene: 5.

V usage is TRBV5-4 and J usage is TRBJ2-1; a possible D gene is TRBD1 (6 bases). The CDR3 covers 12 residues. Germline CDR1 is SGHNT and CDR2 is YYREEE (reference sequence). Trimming pared 4 bases from V and 7 bases from J, leaving 9 bases between. CDR3 loop: CASSPTGNEQFF. DNA of the CDR3: TGTGCCAGCAGCCCCACAGGGAATGAGCAGTTCTTC.

The chain joins TRBV12-3 or TRBV12-4 to TRBJ1-1, with D possibly TRBD1 on 5 matching bases. The CDR3 has 12 amino acids. The V end lost 7 bases, the J end lost 4 bases, and 10 bases lay between the germline ends. CDR3 coding DNA: TGTGCCAGCACGCAGGGAACCACTGAAGCTTTCTTT. Translating it yields CASTQGTTEAFF.

V usage is TRBV7-9 and J usage is TRBJ1-2; tentatively, D is TRBD1 (6 bases). This CDR3 is built from 15 residues. CDR1 and CDR2 from the germline V gene are SEHNR and FQNEAQ (reference sequence). V was cut by 4 bases and J by 0 bases, with 12 bases left in between. The DNA of the CDR3 is TGTGCCAGCAGCTCCGGACAGCTAGCTAACTATGGCTACACCTTC. Its translation is CASSSGQLANYGYTF.

The genes are TRBV15 and TRBJ1-3; D remains ambiguous. Germline CDR1 and CDR2: LNHNV and YYDKDF (reference sequence). The CDR3 has 16 residues. Trimming removed 1 base from V and 4 bases from J, with 14 bases in between. CDR3 loop: CATSRGLTKAGNTIYF. CDR3 coding DNA: TGTGCCACCAGCAGAGGCCTCACCAAAGCAGGAAACACCATATATTTT.

The chain recombines TRBV11-3 with TRBJ1-1, with 7 nucleotides matching TRBD1. Germline-derived CDR1 and CDR2 are SGHNT and YENEEA. With V trimmed by 5 bases and J by 8 bases, 5 bases remained unmatched. The CDR3 contains 12 residues. CDR3 amino acids: CASSAEGQEAFF. CDR3 nucleotides: TGTGCCAGCAGCGCCGAGGGACAGGAAGCTTTCTTT.

The gene calls are TRBV6-1 and TRBJ1-5, with 9 nucleotides matching TRBD1. The germline CDR1 and CDR2 sequences are MNHNS and SASEGT. This CDR3 spans 17 amino acids. V lost 4 bases and J lost 3; bases outside the gene matches: 10. CDR3 amino acids: CASSGQGVGVINQPQHF. In nucleotides, the CDR3 is TGTGCCAGCAGTGGACAGGGGGTCGGGGTCATCAATCAGCCCCAGCATTTT.

For the CDR3, the DNA is TGCGCCAGCAGCTCGAACCTAGCGGGGGGCACAGATACGCAGTATTTT. Its translation is CASSSNLAGGTDTQYF. The chain recombines TRBV5-1 with TRBJ2-3; 10 positions match TRBD2. The CDR3 length is 16 residues. V shed 3 bases, J shed 1 base, and the junction held 5 bases outside the gene matches. CDR1 and CDR2 from the germline V gene are SGHRS and YFSETQ.

The V gene is TRBV2, the J gene TRBJ1-6, with a tentative D call TRBD1 (6 bases). V lost 11 bases, J lost 10 bases, and 15 bases lay in between. The CDR3 spans 12 residues. Looked up from germline, CDR1 is SNHLY and CDR2 is FYNNEI. CDR3 DNA: TGTGCCGAAGGGCAGGGGATGTCACCCCTCCACTTT. Protein: CAEGQGMSPLHF.

The chain has TRBV15 and TRBJ2-7; 7 positions agree with TRBD2. V lost 0 bases to trimming and J lost 7 bases; unmatched junction nucleotides: 6. This CDR3 spans 14 amino acids. The V gene's germline CDR1 is LNHNV and CDR2 YYDKDF (reference sequence). CDR3 sequence: CATSRDPWGGEQYF. CDR3 sequence (DNA): TGTGCCACCAGCAGAGATCCTTGGGGGGGAGAGCAGTACTTC.

This clone was observed once. The chain links TRBV18 to TRBJ2-3; tentatively, D is TRBD2 (6 bases). Germline V gene data show CDR1 as KGHSH and CDR2 as LQKENI. V lost 6 bases and J 6 bases, leaving 22 bases between the germline ends. There are 16 residues in the CDR3. CDR3 sequence (DNA): TGTGCCAGCTCTCTATACAATCAAGTAGCGGCTGATACGCAGTATTTT. This encodes CASSLYNQVAADTQYF. The full variable domain, its missing parts supplied by reference TRBV18 and TRBJ2-3, is NAGVMQNPRHLVRRRGQEARLRCSPMKGHSHVYWYRQLPEEGLKFMVYLQKENIIDESGMPKERFSAEFPKEGPSILRIQQVVRGDSAAYFCASSLYNQVAADTQYFGPGTRLTVL.

The chain carries TRBV7-2 and TRBJ2-1; D might be TRBD1 (5 bases). Germline-derived CDR1 and CDR2 are SGHTA and FQGNSA. The V gene lost 6 bases and the J gene lost 6 bases, with 12 bases spanning the gap. The CDR3 runs 13 residues. CDR3 loop: CASRPGASNEQFF. The DNA for the CDR3 is TGTGCCAGCAGGCCTGGGGCAAGCAATGAGCAGTTCTTC.

The chain links TRBV5-1 to TRBJ1-5, with 8 bases fitting TRBD1. The CDR3 length is 16 residues. CDR1 is SGHRS and CDR2 is YFSETQ in the germline V gene. The V and J ends lost 4 bases and 7 bases, in that order; junction bases with no gene match: 13. The CDR3 loop reads CASSPTTGAFGQPQHF. The CDR3 coding sequence is TGCGCCAGCAGCCCAACGACAGGGGCCTTCGGGCAGCCCCAGCATTTT. Filled out from reference TRBV5-1 and TRBJ1-5, the complete variable domain reads KAGVTQTPRYLIKTRGQQVTLSCSPISGHRSVSWYQQTPGQGLQFLFEYFSETQRNKGNFPGRFSGRQFSNSRSEMNVSTLELGDSALYLCASSPTTGAFGQPQHFGDGTRLSIL.

This chain joins TRBV2 and TRBJ1-1; no reliable D call. Germline V lookup: CDR1 SNHLY, CDR2 FYNNEI. Between the trimmed V and J ends, which lost 7 bases and 2 bases, there was a span of 11 bases. This CDR3 contains 13 residues. CDR3 nucleotides: TGTGCCAGCACCTCCGGGTCCAACACTGAAGCTTTCTTT. It encodes CASTSGSNTEAFF.

The V call is TRBV30, the J call TRBJ2-3, with D possibly TRBD2 on 7 matching bases. This CDR3 has 14 residues. Germline V CDR1 and CDR2: GTSNPN, SVGIG (reference sequence). The V end was cut by 3 bases, the J end by 3 bases, with 13 bases between. CDR3 protein: CAWRRGGGTDTQYF. CDR3 sequence (DNA): TGTGCCTGGAGAAGGGGAGGGGGTACAGATACGCAGTATTTT.

V is TRBV19 and J is TRBJ1-3; D is perhaps TRBD1 (5 bases). This CDR3 is built from 15 residues. CDR1 is LNHDA, CDR2 SQIVND, per germline (reference sequence). V dropped 5 bases and J dropped 0 bases, with 11 bases sitting between them. This chain's CDR3 is CASSWRQHSGNTIYF. Written as DNA, the CDR3 is TGTGCCAGTAGTTGGAGACAGCACTCTGGAAACACCATATATTTT.

The chain combines TRBV19 with TRBJ1-2; tentatively, D is TRBD1 (5 bases). This CDR3 spans 11 amino acids. V was shortened by 3 bases and J by 7 bases, with 6 bases between the two germline ends. CDR1 and CDR2 from the germline V gene are LNHDA and SQIVND (reference sequence). DNA for the CDR3: TGTGCCAGTAGTATTCAGGGTGGCTACACCTTC. Translation: CASSIQGGYTF.

The rearrangement links TRBV9 to TRBJ1-2; 9 bases are shared with TRBD1. The V gene end was trimmed by 3 bases and the J gene end by 5 bases; junction bases not matched to a gene: 5. CDR1 and CDR2 from the germline V gene are SGDLS and YYNGEE. This CDR3 has 14 amino acids. CDR3 region: CASSAQQGAYGYTF. The CDR3 region has the DNA TGTGCCAGCAGCGCCCAACAGGGGGCGTATGGCTACACCTTC.